This note documents a single TCR beta chain sequence. No cognate antigen has been identified for it. Base qualities were left out, and no much larger clone turns up one base away. This sample was included in a study of blood T cell repertoires in COVID-19 (dated by TCRdb to 2020 to 2021). Background on the whole study: Collaborator samples came from the United States, Italy and Spain and covered acute and convalescent phases of COVID-19. The material from the prospective study consisted of cDNA or gDNA derived from T cells, B-cell-depleted T cells, or PBMCs. The dataset comprised deeply sampled blood TCRbeta repertoires from subjects exposed to, actively infected with, or recovered from COVID-19. The repertoires were released in a freely available public database meant as a resource for research on the immune response to SARS-CoV-2. Samples came from the ongoing ImmuneRACE study (first 160 participants) plus 1,254 subjects from 6 global collaborators. Nearly every sample came with metadata listing a de-identified subject ID, COVID-19 status, age in years and sex. HLA class I and class II types, where available, came from metadata supplied by the sample provider rather than from assay-based typing. The investigation overall reported the following: The amount of clinical and demographic metadata varied by source and participant and was provided uncurated.

The immunoSEQ Assay, a bias-controlled multiplex PCR, was used to amplify TCRbeta CDR3 regions from genomic DNA. The authors' analysis ran thus. Nucleated cell counts per sample were estimated from amplification of reference gene primers within the assay. To quantify the absolute abundance of each unique TCRbeta CDR3 rearrangement, sequence reads were collapsed and filtered. For each sample, productive Simpson clonality was calculated as the square root of Simpson's diversity index over productive rearrangements. TCRdb re-hosts the immuneACCESS table, in-frame sequences only. Its copies lack some clones; in the studies checked, an unresolved V gene accounts for under half of them, and the cause for the rest is not known. V, J and clone size derive from that table, while D and trimming were established from the DNA sequence. The table for this sample lists about 410,000 clones; approximately 90% of them were counted only once. The ten largest clones add up to 1.4% of the sample.

Collaborating institutions collected whole blood in K2EDTA tubes following their own protocols. For TCRbeta analysis, collaborators shipped samples in one of three forms: frozen whole blood, isolated PBMCs, or DNA extracted from either of those sample types. The sequenced sample consisted of peripheral blood. This receptor was taken from a woman younger than 45 with active or convalescent COVID-19.

The CDR3 protein: CASSLGLGDGYTF. DNA sequence: TGTGCCAGCAGTTTGGGTCTTGGAGATGGCTACACCTTC. The chain uses TRBV27 and TRBJ1-2, with the D gene uncertain. The CDR3, from cysteine to phenylalanine, totals 13 residues. Only the CDR3 region is kept as DNA, spanning 39 bases read in frame from base 1. The trim is 3 bases for V and 6 bases for J, with a gap of 11 bases between the germline ends. Per the germline V gene (reference sequence), MNHEY is the CDR1 and SMNVEV is the CDR2.